A single T cell receptor beta chain is shown here with its context. These data originate in a study of cytomegalovirus exposure and HLA in healthy donors. Primers for the PCR totalled 60 Vbeta and 13 Jbeta. This table comes from immunoSEQ multiplex PCR, and its TCRdb copy is limited to in-frame clones, with some not included. The data contain about 200,000 clones, 70% to 85% of them singletons. Trimming took 0 bases from V and 3 from J, leaving 6 bases between them. The CDR3 consists of 13 residues. From germline, CDR1 is SGDLS and CDR2 YYNGEE. The TCR was taken from a girl aged 2-15 years in good health and CMV-seronegative. The chain uses TRBV9 and TRBJ1-2; D gene uncertain. Input material: PBMCs. The CDR3 DNA follows: TGTGCCAGCAGCGTAGGACATCACTATGGCTACACCTTC. It translates to CASSVGHHYGYTF.